These 5 T cell receptor beta chains share one sample of origin, sequenced in a study of identical twins. TCRdb processed the 5' RACE reads anew with MiXCR; each CDR3 protein has one entry. The sample consists of 500,000 to 600,000 distinct CDR3 sequences, approximately 22% of them appearing once. This sample was shared with a second study, whose subject was T cells expressing NK-cell markers.

The sample comprised CD4+ T cells sorted from blood. These receptor sequences come from a woman between 18 and 29 years old in good health.

This clonotype was counted ten times or more. The chain combines TRBV6-6 with TRBJ1-5; D uncertain. The CDR3 runs to 13 residues. Germline CDR1 is MNHNY and CDR2 is SVGAGI (reference sequence). Trimming left V 0 bases short and J 6 bases short, with 6 bases between. The DNA for the CDR3 is TGTGCCAGCAGTTACTCGAGGGTTCAGCCCCAGCATTTT. This gives the protein CASSYSRVQPQHF.

V usage is TRBV5-1 and J usage is TRBJ2-7, with TRBD1 identical over 7 bases. Germline V gene sequence: CDR1 SGHRS, CDR2 YFSETQ. V gave up 2 bases and J gave up 2 bases; unmatched junction bases: 7. The CDR3 extends over 15 amino acids. DNA for the CDR3: TGCGCCAGCAGCTTCGCGACAGGGACCCCCTACGAGCAGTACTTC. This encodes CASSFATGTPYEQYF.

In DNA form, the CDR3 reads TGTGCCACCAGCAGAGACACCGCCATAAGACAGGGCGCCTACGAGCAGTACTTC. The encoded protein is CATSRDTAIRQGAYEQYF. This chain joins TRBV15 and TRBJ2-7; 7 bases fit TRBD1. The CDR3 contains 18 residues. With 0 bases clipped from V and 2 bases from J, the junction kept 13 bases outside the gene matches. Germline lookup yields CDR1 LNHNV and CDR2 YYDKDF (reference sequence).

V is TRBV27 and J is TRBJ1-4; D is possibly TRBD1 (6 bases). Deletions cut 8 bases from V and 7 bases from J, with 11 bases between. Germline V gene data show CDR1 as MNHEY and CDR2 as SMNVEV (reference sequence). The CDR3 is 12 amino acids. This chain's CDR3 is CASGTQGEKLFF. In DNA, the CDR3 is TGTGCCAGCGGAACACAGGGTGAAAAACTGTTTTTT.

This clonotype occurred a few times. The gene calls are TRBV4-2 and TRBJ2-2; tentatively, D is TRBD1 or TRBD2 (5 bases each). Per the germline V gene, CDR1 is LGHNA and CDR2 is YNFKEQ. The V end was cut by 3 bases, the J end by 5 bases, with 10 bases between. The CDR3 spans 14 residues. CDR3: CASSHGTQTGELFF. In DNA form, the CDR3 reads TGTGCCAGCAGCCACGGGACCCAAACCGGGGAGCTGTTTTTT.